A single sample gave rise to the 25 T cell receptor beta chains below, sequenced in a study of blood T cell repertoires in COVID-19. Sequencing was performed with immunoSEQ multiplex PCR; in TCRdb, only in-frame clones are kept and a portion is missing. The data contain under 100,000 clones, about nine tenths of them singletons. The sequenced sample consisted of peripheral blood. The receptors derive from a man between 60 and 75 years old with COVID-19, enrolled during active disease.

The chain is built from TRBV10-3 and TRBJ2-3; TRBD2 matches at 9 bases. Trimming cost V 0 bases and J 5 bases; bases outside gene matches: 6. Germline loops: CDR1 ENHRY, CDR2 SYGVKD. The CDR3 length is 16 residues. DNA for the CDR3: TGTGCCATCAGTGAGTCGAATAGCGGGAGTGTAGATACGCAGTATTTT. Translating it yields CAISESNSGSVDTQYF.

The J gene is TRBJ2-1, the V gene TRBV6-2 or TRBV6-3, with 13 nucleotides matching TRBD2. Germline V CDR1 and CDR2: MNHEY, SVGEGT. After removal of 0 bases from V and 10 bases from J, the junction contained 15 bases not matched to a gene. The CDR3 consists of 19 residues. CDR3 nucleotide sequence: TGTGCCAGCAGTTACTCAGAGTATCGAACTAGCGGGAGGGCGGTCGAGCAGTTCTTC. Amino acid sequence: CASSYSEYRTSGRAVEQFF.

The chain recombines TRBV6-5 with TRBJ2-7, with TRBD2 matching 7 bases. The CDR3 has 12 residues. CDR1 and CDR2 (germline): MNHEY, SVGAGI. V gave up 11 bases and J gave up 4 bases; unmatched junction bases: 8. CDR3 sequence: CAVLGGGYEQYF. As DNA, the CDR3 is TGTGCCGTCCTGGGGGGAGGGTACGAGCAGTACTTC.

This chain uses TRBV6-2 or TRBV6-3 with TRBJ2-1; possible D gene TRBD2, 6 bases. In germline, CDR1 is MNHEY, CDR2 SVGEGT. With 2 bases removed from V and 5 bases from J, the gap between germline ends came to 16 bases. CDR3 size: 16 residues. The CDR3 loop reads CASSYARDGGNNEQFF. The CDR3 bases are TGTGCCAGCAGTTACGCGCGGGACGGAGGAAACAATGAGCAGTTCTTC.

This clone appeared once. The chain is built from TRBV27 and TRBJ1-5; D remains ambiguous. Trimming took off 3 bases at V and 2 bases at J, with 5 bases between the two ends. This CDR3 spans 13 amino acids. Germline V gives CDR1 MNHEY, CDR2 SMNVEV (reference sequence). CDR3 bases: TGTGCCAGCAGTTTGCAGGGCAATCAGCCCCAGCATTTT. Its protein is CASSLQGNQPQHF.

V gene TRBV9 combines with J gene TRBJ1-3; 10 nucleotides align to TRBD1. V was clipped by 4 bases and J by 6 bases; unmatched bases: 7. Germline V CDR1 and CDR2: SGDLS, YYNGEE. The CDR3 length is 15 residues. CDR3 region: CASSIGDRGQNTIYF. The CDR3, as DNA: TGTGCCAGCAGCATCGGGGACAGGGGACAAAACACCATATATTTT.

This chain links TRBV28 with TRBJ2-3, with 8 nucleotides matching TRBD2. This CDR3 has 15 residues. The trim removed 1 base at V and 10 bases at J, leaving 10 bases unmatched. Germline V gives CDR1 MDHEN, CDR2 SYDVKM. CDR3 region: CASSLFAGGPHAQYF. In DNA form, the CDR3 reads TGTGCCAGCAGTTTATTTGCGGGAGGCCCTCATGCGCAGTATTTT.

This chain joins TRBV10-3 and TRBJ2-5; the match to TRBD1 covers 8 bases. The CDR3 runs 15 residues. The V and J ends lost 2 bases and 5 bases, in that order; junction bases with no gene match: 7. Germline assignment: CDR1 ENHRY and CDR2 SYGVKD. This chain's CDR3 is CAISERQGAGETQYF. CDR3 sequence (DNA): TGTGCCATCAGTGAGAGGCAGGGGGCCGGGGAGACCCAGTACTTC.

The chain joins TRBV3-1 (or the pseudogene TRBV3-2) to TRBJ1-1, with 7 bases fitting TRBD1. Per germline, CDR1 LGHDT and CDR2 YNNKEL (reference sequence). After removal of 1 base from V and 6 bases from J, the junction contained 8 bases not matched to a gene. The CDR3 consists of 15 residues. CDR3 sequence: CASSQARQGGPEAFF. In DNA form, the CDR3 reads TGTGCCAGCAGCCAAGCAAGACAGGGAGGCCCTGAAGCTTTCTTT.

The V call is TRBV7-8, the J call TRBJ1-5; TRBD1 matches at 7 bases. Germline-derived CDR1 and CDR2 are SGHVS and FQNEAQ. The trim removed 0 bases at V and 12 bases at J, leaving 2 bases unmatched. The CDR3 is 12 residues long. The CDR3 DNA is TGTGCCAGCAGCTTAGCGGGGGACAGCCAGCATTTT. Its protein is CASSLAGDSQHF.

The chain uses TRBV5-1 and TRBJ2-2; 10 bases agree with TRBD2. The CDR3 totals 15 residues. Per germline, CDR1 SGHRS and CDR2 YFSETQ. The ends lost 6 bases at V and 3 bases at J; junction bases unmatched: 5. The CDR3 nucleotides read TGCGCCAGCAACGAGCTAGCGGGAGACACCGGGGAGCTGTTTTTT. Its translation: CASNELAGDTGELFF. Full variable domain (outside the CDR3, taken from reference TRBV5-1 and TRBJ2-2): KAGVTQTPRYLIKTRGQQVTLSCSPISGHRSVSWYQQTPGQGLQFLFEYFSETQRNKGNFPGRFSGRQFSNSRSEMNVSTLELGDSALYLCASNELAGDTGELFFGEGSRLTVL.

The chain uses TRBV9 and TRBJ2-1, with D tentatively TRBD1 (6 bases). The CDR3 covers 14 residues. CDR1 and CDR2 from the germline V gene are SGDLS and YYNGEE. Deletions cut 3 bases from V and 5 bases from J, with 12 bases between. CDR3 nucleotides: TGTGCCAGCAGCGACGGGACACTTAACAATGAGCAGTTCTTC. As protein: CASSDGTLNNEQFF.

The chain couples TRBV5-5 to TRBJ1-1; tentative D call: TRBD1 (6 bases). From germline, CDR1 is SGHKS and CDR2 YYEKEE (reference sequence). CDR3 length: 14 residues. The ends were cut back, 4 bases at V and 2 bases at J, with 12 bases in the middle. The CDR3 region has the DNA TGTGCCAGCAGCGGAAGGACAGCCAACACTGAAGCTTTCTTT. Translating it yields CASSGRTANTEAFF.

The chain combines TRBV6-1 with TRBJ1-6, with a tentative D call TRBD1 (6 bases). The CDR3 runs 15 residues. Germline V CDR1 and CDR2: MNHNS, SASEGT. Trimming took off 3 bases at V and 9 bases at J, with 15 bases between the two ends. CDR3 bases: TGTGCCAGCAGTGAGCGGGGGCCGTCGGGTTCACCCCTCCACTTT. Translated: CASSERGPSGSPLHF.

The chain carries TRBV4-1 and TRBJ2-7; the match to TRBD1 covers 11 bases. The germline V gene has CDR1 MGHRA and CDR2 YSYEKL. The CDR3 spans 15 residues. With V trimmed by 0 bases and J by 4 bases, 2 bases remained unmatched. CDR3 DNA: TGCGCCAGCAGCCAAGATCGGGACAGGGGGTACGAGCAGTACTTC. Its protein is CASSQDRDRGYEQYF.

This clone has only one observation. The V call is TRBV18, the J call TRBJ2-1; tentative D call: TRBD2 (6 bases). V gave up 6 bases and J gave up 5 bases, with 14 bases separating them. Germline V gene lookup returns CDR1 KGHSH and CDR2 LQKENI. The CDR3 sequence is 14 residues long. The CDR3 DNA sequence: TGTGCCAGCTCCCTTCGGGAGTTTCACAATGAGCAGTTCTTC. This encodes CASSLREFHNEQFF.

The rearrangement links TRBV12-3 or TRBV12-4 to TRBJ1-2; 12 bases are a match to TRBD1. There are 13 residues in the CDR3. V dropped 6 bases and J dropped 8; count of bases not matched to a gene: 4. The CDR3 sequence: CASSRDRGLGYTF. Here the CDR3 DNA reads TGTGCCAGCAGCCGGGACAGGGGGCTCGGCTACACCTTC.

The CDR3 spells CANSFSSDYGYTF. The CDR3 region has the DNA TGTGCCAACTCTTTCTCGAGTGACTATGGCTACACCTTC. This chain links TRBV6-5 with TRBJ1-2; D is unresolved. The CDR3 has 13 residues. Trimming pared 10 bases from V and 3 bases from J, leaving 15 bases between. The germline gives CDR1 MNHEY, CDR2 SVGAGI.

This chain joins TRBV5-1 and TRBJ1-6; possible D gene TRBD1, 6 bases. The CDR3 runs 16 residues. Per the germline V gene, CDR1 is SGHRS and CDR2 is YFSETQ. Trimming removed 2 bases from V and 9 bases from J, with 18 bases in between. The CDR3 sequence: CASSLQGSERVSPLHF. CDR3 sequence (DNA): TGCGCCAGCAGCTTACAGGGTTCGGAGAGGGTTTCACCCCTCCACTTT.

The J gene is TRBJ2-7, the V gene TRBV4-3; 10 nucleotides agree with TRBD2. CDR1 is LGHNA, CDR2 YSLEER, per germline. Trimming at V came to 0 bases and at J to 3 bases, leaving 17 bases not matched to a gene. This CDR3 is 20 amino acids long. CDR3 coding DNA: TGCGCCAGCAGCCAAGATTCTCCGGGGGGGTCTAGCGGGAGTAGCTACGAGCAGTACTTC. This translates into CASSQDSPGGSSGSSYEQYF.

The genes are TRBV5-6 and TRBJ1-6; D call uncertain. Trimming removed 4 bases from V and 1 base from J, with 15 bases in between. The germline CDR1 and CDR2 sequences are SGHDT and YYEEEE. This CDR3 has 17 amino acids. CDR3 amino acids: CASSPGSGRSYNSPLHF. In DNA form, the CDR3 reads TGTGCCAGCAGCCCCGGGTCGGGGAGGTCCTATAATTCACCCCTCCACTTT.

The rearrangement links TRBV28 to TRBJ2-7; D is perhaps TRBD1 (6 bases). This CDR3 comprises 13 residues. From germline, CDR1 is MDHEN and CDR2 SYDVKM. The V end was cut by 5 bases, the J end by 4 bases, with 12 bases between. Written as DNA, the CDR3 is TGTGCCAGCAGTCCCGACAGGCAATACGAGCAGTACTTC. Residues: CASSPDRQYEQYF. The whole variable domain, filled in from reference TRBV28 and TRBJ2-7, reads DVKVTQSSRYLVKRTGEKVFLECVQDMDHENMFWYRQDPGLGLRLIYFSYDVKMKEKGDIPEGYSVSREKKERFSLILESASTNQTSMYLCASSPDRQYEQYFGPGTRLTVT.

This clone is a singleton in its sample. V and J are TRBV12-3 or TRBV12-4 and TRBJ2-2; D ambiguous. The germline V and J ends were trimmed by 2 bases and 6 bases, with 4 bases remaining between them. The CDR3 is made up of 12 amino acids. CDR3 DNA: TGTGCCAGCAGTTTAATATCCGGGGAGCTGTTTTTT. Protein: CASSLISGELFF.

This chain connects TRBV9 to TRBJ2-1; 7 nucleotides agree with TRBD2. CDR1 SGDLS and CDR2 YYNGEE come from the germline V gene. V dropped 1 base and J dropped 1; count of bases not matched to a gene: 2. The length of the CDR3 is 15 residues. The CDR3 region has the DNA TGTGCCAGCAGCGTAATGGGAGGGTCCTACAATGAGCAGTTCTTC. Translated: CASSVMGGSYNEQFF.

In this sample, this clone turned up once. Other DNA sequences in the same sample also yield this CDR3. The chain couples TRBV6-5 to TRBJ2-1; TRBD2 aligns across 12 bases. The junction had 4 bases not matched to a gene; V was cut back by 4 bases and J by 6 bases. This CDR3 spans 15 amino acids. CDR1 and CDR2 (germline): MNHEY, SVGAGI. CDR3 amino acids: CASSSSGRAFNEQFF. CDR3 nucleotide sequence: TGTGCCAGCAGTTCTAGCGGGAGGGCCTTCAATGAGCAGTTCTTC.